The sequence of this T cell receptor beta chain was determined in a study of cytomegalovirus exposure and HLA in healthy donors. Overall study findings and caveats: The records held CMV serostatus as the only immune exposure information. Later analysis identified several of the most significant clusters that appeared linked to common viral pathogens. Another analysis was done later, and it associated approximately 15,000 TCR beta sequences with HLA alleles at 0.05 false discovery rate. In an earlier analysis, most TCR beta V segments were productive about 87% or about 30% of the time.

60 Vbeta and 13 Jbeta primers were used in PCR. Method: immunoSEQ multiplex PCR; TCRdb's copy keeps in-frame clones and lacks some. The sample comprises approximately 91,000 clones, approximately 80% of which are singletons, and around 10% rests with the top ten. With respect to this clone: The target antigen is unknown.

V lost 2 bases to trimming and J lost 2 bases, with 10 bases between them. In germline, CDR1 is SNHLY, CDR2 FYNNEI. CDR3 length: 15 amino acids. The clonotype originates from a human donor in good health. This chain joins TRBV2 and TRBJ1-5, with D possibly TRBD1 on 5 matching bases. The sequencing input was PBMCs. The CDR3, as DNA: TGTGCCAGCAGTGAATCGGGGGTCGGCAATCAGCCCCAGCATTTT. Translating it yields CASSESGVGNQPQHF.